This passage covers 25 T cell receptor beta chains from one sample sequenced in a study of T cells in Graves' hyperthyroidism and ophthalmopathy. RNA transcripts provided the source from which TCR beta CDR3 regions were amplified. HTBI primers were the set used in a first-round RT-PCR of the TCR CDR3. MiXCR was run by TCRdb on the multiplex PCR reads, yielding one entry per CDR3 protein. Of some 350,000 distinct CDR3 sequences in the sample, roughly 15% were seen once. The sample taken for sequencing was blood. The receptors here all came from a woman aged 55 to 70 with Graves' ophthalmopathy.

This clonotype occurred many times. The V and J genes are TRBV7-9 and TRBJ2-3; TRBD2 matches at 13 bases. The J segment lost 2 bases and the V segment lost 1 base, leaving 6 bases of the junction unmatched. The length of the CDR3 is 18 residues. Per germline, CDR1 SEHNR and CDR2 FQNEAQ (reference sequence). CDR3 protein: CASSLGVTSGRATDTQYF. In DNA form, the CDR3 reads TGTGCCAGCAGCTTAGGAGTTACTAGCGGGAGGGCCACAGATACGCAGTATTTT.

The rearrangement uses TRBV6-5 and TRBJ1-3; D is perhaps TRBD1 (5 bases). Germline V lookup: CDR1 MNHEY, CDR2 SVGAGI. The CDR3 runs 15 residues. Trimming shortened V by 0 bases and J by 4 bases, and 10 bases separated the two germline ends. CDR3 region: CASSYSAGTGNTIYF. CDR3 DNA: TGTGCCAGCAGTTACTCGGCAGGGACGGGAAACACCATATATTTT.

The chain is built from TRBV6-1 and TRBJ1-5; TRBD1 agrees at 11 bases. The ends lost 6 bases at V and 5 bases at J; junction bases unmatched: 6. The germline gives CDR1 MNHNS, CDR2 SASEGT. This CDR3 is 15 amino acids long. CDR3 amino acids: CASRAGTGGHQPQHF. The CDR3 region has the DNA TGTGCCAGCAGGGCCGGGACAGGGGGTCATCAGCCCCAGCATTTT.

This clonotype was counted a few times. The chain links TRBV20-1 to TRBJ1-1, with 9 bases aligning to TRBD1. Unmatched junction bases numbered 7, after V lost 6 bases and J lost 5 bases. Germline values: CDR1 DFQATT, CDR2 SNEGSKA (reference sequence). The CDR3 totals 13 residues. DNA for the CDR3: TGCAGTGCCAAGGACAGGGGTCGGACTGAAGCTTTCTTT. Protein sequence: CSAKDRGRTEAFF.

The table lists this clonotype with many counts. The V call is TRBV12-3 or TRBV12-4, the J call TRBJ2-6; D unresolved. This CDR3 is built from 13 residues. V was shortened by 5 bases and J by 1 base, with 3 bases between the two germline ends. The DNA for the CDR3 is TGTGCCAGCAGTCGATCTGGGGCCAACGTCCTGACTTTC. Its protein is CASSRSGANVLTF.

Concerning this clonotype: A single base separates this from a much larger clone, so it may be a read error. This chain's CDR3 is CVSSQGTAYEQYF. The DNA for the CDR3 is TGTGTCAGCAGCCAAGGGACAGCCTACGAGCAGTACTTC. The chain is built from TRBV3-1 and TRBJ2-7; TRBD1 aligns across 7 bases. Germline CDR1 LGHDT, CDR2 YNNKEL (reference sequence). The CDR3 length is 13 residues.

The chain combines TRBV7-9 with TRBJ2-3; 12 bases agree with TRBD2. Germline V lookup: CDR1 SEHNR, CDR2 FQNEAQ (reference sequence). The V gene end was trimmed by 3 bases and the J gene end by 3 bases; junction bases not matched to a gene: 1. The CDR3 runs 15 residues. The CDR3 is CASSFTSGGTDTQYF. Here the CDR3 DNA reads TGTGCCAGCAGCTTCACTAGCGGGGGGACAGATACGCAGTATTTT.

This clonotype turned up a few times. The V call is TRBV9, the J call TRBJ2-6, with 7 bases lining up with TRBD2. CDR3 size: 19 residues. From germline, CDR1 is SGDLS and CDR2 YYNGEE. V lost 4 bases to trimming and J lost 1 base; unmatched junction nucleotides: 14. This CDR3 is CASSPTLGGFQSGANVLTF. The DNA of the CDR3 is TGTGCCAGCAGCCCCACCTTGGGGGGGTTCCAGTCTGGGGCCAACGTCCTGACTTTC. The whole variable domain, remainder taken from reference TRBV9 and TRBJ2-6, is DSGVTQTPKHLITATGQRVTLRCSPRSGDLSVYWYQQSLDQGLQFLIQYYNGEERAKGNILERFSAQQFPDLHSELNLSSLELGDSALYFCASSPTLGGFQSGANVLTFGAGSRLTVL.

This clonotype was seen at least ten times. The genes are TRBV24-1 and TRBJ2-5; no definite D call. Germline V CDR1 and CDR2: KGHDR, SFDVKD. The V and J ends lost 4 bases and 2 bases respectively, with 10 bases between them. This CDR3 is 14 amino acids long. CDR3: CATSDTTVQETQYF. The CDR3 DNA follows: TGTGCCACCAGTGACACCACGGTTCAAGAGACCCAGTACTTC.

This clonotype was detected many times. The CDR3 sequence is CASSEAPGQGTIEQYF. The CDR3 nucleotides are TGTGCCAGCAGTGAAGCGCCGGGACAGGGGACGATCGAGCAGTACTTC. The rearrangement uses TRBV2 and TRBJ2-7; 10 bases align to TRBD1. V was clipped by 0 bases and J by 6 bases; unmatched bases: 8. The germline V gene has CDR1 SNHLY and CDR2 FYNNEI. This CDR3 spans 16 amino acids.

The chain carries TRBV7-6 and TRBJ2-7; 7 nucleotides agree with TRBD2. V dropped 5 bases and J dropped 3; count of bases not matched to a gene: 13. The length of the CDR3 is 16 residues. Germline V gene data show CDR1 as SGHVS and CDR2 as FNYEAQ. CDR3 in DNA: TGTGCCAGCAGCGAAGACCAAGCCGGGACTAACTACGAGCAGTACTTC. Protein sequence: CASSEDQAGTNYEQYF.

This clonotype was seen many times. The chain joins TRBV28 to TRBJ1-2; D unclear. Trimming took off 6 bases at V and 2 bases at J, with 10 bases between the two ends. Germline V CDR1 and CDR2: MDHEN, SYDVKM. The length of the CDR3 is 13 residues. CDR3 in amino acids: CASRSGSNYGYTF. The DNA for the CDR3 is TGTGCCAGCAGGTCGGGCAGCAACTATGGCTACACCTTC.

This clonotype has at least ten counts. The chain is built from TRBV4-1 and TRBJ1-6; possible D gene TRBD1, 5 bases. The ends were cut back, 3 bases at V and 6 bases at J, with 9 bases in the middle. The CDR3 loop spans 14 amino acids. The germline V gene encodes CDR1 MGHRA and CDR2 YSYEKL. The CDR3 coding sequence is TGCGCCAGCAGCCAGGGGCGGAGTAATTCACCCCTCCACTTT. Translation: CASSQGRSNSPLHF.

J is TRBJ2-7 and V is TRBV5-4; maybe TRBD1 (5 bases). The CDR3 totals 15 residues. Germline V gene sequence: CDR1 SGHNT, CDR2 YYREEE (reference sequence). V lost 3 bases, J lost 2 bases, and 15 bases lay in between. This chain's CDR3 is CASSSRSGRTYEQYF. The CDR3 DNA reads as TGTGCCAGCAGCTCCCGGTCAGGGCGGACCTACGAGCAGTACTTC.

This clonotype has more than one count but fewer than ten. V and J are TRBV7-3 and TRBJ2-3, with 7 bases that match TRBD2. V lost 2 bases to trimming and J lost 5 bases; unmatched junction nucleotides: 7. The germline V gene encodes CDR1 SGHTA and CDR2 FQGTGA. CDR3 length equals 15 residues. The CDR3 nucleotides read TGTGCCAGCAGCTTATTTGGGAGGGTTGGAGATACGCAGTATTTT. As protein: CASSLFGRVGDTQYF.

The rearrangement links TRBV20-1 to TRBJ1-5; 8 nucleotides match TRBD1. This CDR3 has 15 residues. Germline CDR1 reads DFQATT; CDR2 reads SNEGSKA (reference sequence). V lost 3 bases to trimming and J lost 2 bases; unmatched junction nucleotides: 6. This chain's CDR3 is CSASTLTGGNQPQHF. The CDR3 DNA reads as TGCAGTGCTAGTACCCTGACAGGGGGCAATCAGCCCCAGCATTTT.

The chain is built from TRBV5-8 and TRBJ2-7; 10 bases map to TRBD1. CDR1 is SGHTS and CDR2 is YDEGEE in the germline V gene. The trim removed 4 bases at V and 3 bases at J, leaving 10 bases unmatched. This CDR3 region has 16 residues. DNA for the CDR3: TGTGCCAGCAGCCGCCGGGACAGGGGTCCACGCTACGAGCAGTACTTC. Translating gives CASSRRDRGPRYEQYF.

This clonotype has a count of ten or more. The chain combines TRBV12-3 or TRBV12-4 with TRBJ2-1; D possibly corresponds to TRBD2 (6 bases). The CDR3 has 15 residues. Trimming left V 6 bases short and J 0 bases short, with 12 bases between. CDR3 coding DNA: TGTGCCAGCAGGGGGGGAAGCGACTCCTACAATGAGCAGTTCTTC. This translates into CASRGGSDSYNEQFF.

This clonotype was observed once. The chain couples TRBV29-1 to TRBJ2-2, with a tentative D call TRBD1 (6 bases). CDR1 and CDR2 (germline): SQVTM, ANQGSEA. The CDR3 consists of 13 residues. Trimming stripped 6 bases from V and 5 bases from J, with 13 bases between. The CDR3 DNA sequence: TGCAGCGTCAGGGGTCGGAGAACCGGGGAGCTGTTTTTT. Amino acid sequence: CSVRGRRTGELFF.

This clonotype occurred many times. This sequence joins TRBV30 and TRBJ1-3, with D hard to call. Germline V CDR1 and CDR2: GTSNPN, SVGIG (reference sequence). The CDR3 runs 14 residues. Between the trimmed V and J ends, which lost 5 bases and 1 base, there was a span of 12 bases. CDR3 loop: CAWAGAWSGNTIYF. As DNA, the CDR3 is TGTGCCTGGGCGGGCGCGTGGTCTGGAAACACCATATATTTT.

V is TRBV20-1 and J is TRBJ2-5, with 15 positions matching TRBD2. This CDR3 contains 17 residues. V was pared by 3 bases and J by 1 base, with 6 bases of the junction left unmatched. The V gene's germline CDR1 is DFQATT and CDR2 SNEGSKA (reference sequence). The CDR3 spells CSARGLAGGWGQETQYF. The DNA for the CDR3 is TGCAGTGCTAGGGGACTAGCGGGAGGATGGGGCCAAGAGACCCAGTACTTC.

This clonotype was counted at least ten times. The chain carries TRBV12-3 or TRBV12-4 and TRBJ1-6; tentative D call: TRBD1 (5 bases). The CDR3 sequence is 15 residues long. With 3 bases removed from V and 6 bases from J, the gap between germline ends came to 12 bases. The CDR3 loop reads CASSLDRGINSPLHF. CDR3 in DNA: TGTGCCAGCAGTTTGGATCGGGGCATTAATTCACCCCTCCACTTT.

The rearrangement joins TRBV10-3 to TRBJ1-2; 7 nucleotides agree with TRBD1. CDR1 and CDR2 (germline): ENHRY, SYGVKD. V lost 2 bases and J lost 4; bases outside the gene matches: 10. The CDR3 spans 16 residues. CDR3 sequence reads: CAISEPEKTGAYGYTF. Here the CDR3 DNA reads TGTGCCATCAGTGAGCCCGAAAAAACAGGGGCCTATGGCTACACCTTC.

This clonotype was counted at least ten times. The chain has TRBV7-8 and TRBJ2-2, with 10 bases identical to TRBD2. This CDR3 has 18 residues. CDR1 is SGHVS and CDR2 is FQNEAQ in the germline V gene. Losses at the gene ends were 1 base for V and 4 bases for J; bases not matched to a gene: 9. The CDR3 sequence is CASSLEPGLATGTGELFF. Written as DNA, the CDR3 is TGTGCCAGCAGCTTAGAACCGGGACTAGCGACGGGCACCGGGGAGCTGTTTTTT.

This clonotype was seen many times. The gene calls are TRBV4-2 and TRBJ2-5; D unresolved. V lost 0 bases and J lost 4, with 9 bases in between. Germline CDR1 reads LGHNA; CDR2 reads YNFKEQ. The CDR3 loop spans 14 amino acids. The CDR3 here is CASSQDNYLETQYF. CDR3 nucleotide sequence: TGTGCCAGCAGCCAAGATAACTATTTAGAGACCCAGTACTTC.